The sequence of this TCR beta chain was determined in a study of identical twins. Study findings and constraints: A lower insertion count was a feature of abundant cord blood beta clonotypes, with no such feature in memory repertoires. A cross-sectional statistical analysis, not follow-up of the same donors, supported the conclusions.

Germline values: CDR1 DFQATT, CDR2 SNEGSKA (reference sequence). The CDR3 spans 14 residues. The V end lost 3 bases, the J end lost 4 bases, and 13 bases lay between the germline ends. The cDNA had a unique molecular identifier and a template-switch universal primer site. TCRdb called the 5' RACE reads again in MiXCR, with one record for every CDR3 protein. The sample has around 650,000 distinct CDR3 sequences, 7.1% seen once. This clonotype showed up many times. Its matching antigen is unknown. This sample was also put to use in a study of yellow fever vaccine responses in identical twins.

V gene TRBV20-1 combines with J gene TRBJ1-5, with D uncertain. Material: PBMCs. The receptor was isolated from a woman in her late teens or twenties in good health. CDR3 nucleotides: TGCAGTGCTAGGTCGCAGGTCCTTAATCAGCCCCAGCATTTT. Protein sequence: CSARSQVLNQPQHF.